This TCR beta chain is from a study of blood T cell repertoires in COVID-19. Study-wide context: Sources were T cells, B-cell-depleted T cells, or PBMCs; the material itself was cDNA or gDNA.

Measured with immunoSEQ multiplex PCR; TCRdb has only the in-frame clones, and not every one. This table holds approximately 300,000 clones, roughly 87% found once. This clone was seen many times. This CDR3 spans 18 amino acids. Germline V gives CDR1 SGHKS, CDR2 YYEKEE (reference sequence). Trimming at V came to 2 bases and at J to 3 bases, leaving 13 bases not matched to a gene. Material for sequencing was peripheral blood. V gene TRBV5-5 combines with J gene TRBJ2-3; 9 nucleotides align to TRBD1. The receptor was isolated from a woman aged 45 to 65 who had recovered from COVID-19. The CDR3 protein is CASSFIRRDRVNTDTQYF. The CDR3 DNA sequence: TGTGCCAGCAGCTTTATCCGCCGGGACAGGGTAAATACAGATACGCAGTATTTT. The whole variable domain, filled in from reference TRBV5-5 and TRBJ2-3, reads DAGVTQSPTHLIKTRGQQVTLRCSPISGHKSVSWYQQVLGQGPQFIFQYYEKEERGRGNFPDRFSARQFPNYSSELNVNALLLGDSALYLCASSFIRRDRVNTDTQYFGPGTRLTVL.